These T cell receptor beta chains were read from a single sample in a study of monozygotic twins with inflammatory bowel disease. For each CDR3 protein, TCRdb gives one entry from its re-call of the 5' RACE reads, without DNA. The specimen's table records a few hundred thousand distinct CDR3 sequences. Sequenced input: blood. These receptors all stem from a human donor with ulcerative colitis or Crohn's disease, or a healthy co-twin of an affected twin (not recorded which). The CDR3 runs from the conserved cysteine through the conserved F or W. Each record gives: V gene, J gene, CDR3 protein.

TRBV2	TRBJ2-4	CASRTTGLPIQYF
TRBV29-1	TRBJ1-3	CSVGQGTSGNTIYF
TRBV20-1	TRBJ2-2	CSARDFGRGDTGELFF
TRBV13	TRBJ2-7	CASSLERDSYEQYF
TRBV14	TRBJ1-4	CASSQVKGYYEKLFF
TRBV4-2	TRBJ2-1	CASSHVPADYNEQFF
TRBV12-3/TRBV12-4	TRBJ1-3	CASSFSGQRSGNTIYF
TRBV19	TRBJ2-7	CASNSGTGGYEQYF
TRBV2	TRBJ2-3	CASMKFSDTQYF
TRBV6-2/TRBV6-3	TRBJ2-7	CASSYRPGQNYEQYF
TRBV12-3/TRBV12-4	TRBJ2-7	CASLKGGHEQYF
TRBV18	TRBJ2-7	CASSPTKLAGGYEQYF
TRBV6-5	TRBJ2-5	CASSRLAGGLEETQYF
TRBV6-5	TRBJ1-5	CASSYRAGQPQHF
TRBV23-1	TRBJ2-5	CASSPSGTQYF
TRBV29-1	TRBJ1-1	CSVVQGGTEAFF
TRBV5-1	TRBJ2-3	CASSLRTSGSTGDTQYF
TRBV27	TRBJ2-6	CASSLPASGANVLTF
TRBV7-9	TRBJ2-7	CASSLSQNYEQYF
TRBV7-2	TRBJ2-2	CASSLSPQGRTGELFF
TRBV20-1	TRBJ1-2	CSARTNTLGYTF
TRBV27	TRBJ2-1	CASSLSIGDEQFF
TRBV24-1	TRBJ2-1	CATSGVLAGVDNEQFF
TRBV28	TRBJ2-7	CASSLTGKYEQYF
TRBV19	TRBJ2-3	CASSTGTGRSDTQYF
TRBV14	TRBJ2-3	CASSPIPDTQYF
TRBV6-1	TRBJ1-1	CASSERPNTEAFF
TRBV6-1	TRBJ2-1	CASNHNRGRGNEQFF
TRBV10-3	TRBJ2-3	CAISESGIHTDTQYF
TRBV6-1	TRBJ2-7	CASRVSGTDYEQYF
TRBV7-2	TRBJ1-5	CASSFSAPQAQHF
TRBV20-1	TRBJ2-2	CSAKPGGRATGELFF
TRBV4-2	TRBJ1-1	CASSQVPWRNTEAFF
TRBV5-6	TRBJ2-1	CASSLLQGYNEQFF
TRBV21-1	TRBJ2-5	CASSTEGLLAGSTETQYF
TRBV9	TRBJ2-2	CASSVEAGRVGSTGELFF
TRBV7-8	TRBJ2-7	CASSFGQAVYEQYF
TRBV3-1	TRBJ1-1	CASSRTGFEAFF
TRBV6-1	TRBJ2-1	CASRTYNEQFF
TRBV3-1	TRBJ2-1	CASSQDILAGYNEQFF
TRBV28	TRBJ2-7	CATLPGSSYEQYF
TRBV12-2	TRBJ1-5	CASRFGQGAAYSNQPQHF
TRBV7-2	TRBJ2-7	CASSHPFQNEQYF
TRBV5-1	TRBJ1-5	CASSLDGAYQPQHF
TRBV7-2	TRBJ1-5	CGSSLDRNQPQHF
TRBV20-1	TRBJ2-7	CSGGQGMTYEQYF
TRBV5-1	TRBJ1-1	CASSSDVGRRLEAFF
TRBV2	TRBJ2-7	CASNKPSGTGGNEQYF